The T cell receptor beta chain described here comes from a study of blood T cell repertoires in COVID-19. This clone was recorded once. Sequencing was performed with immunoSEQ multiplex PCR; in TCRdb, only in-frame clones are kept and a portion is missing. The sample holds approximately 130,000 clones; 85% to 90% are singletons and the top ten take approximately 2%. The length of the CDR3 is 16 residues. Germline CDR1 and CDR2: MNHEY and SMNVEV (reference sequence). V was pared by 7 bases and J by 5 bases, with 23 bases between. The sequence was obtained from a woman in her fifties or sixties with acute or convalescent COVID-19. J is TRBJ1-1 and V is TRBV27; no firm D call. The sequenced material came from peripheral blood. Written as DNA, the CDR3 is TGTGCCAGCAACCCGAGGCGTTCAGAAAGAGGAACTGAAGCTTTCTTT. As protein: CASNPRRSERGTEAFF.